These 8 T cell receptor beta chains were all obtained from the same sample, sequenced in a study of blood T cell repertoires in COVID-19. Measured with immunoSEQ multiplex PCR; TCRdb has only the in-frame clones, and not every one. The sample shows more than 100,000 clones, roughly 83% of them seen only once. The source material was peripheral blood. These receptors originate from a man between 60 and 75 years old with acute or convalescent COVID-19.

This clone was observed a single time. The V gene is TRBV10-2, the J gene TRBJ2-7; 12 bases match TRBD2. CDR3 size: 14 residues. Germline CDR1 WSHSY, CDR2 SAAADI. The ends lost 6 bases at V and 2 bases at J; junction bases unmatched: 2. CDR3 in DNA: TGCGCCAGCAGCTCTAGCGGGAGGGCCTACGAGCAGTACTTC. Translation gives CASSSSGRAYEQYF.

CDR3 amino acids: CATSDWQGGYTF. The DNA for the CDR3 is TGTGCCACCAGTGATTGGCAGGGAGGCTACACCTTC. The chain carries TRBV24-1 and TRBJ1-2, with a weak D call TRBD1 (5 bases). CDR1 and CDR2 (germline): KGHDR, SFDVKD. V was trimmed by 2 bases and J by 8 bases, leaving 8 bases between them. The CDR3 is made up of 12 amino acids.

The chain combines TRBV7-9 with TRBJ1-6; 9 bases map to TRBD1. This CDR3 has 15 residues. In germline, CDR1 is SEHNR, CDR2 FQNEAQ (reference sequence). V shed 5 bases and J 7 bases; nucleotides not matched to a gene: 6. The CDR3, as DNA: TGTGCCAGCAGCATGGGACAGGGAGAAAATTCACCCCTCCACTTT. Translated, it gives CASSMGQGENSPLHF.

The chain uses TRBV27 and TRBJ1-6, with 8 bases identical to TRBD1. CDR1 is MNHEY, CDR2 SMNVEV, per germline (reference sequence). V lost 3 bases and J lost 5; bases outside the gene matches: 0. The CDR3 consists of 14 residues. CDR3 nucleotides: TGTGCCAGCAGTTTCAGGGGGCATAATTCACCCCTCCACTTT. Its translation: CASSFRGHNSPLHF.

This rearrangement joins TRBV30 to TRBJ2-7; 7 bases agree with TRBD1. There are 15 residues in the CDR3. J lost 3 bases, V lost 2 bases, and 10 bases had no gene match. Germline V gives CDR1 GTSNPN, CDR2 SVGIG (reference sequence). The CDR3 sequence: CAWSLRQGVNYEQYF. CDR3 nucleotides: TGTGCCTGGAGTTTGCGGCAGGGGGTAAACTACGAGCAGTACTTC.

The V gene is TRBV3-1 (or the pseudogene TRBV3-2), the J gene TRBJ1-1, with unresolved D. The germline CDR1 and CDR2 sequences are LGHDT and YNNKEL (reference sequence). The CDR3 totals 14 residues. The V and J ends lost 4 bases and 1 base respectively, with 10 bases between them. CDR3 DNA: TGTGCCAGCAGCCGTTTGGGAGGGAACACTGAAGCTTTCTTT. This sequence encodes CASSRLGGNTEAFF.

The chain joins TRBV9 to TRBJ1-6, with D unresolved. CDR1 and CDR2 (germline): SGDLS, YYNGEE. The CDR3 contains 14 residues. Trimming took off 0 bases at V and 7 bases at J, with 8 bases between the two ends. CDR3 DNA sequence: TGTGCCAGCAGCGTAGCACTCATGAATTCACCCCTCCACTTT. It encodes CASSVALMNSPLHF.

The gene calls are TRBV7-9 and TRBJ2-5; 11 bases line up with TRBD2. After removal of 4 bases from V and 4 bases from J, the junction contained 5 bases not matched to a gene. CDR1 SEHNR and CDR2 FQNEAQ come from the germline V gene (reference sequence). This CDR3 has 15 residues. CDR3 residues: CASSSSLAGGETQYF. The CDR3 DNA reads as TGTGCCAGCAGCTCCAGCCTAGCGGGGGGAGAGACCCAGTACTTC.